This passage covers 31 T cell receptor beta chains from one sample sequenced in a study of radiotherapy plus CTLA-4 blockade in lung cancer. The repertoire was sequenced with immunoSEQ multiplex PCR; TCRdb's copy has only in-frame clones and lacks some. This sample yields about 28,000 clones, of which 65% to 80% are seen a single time; 7% to 8% belongs to the top ten. The sequenced sample was peripheral blood, obtained from a patient treated with radiotherapy plus ipilimumab. These receptors were obtained from a human donor with non-small cell lung cancer who had stable disease on radiotherapy plus ipilimumab.

This chain's CDR3 is CASRREDGNQPQHF. The CDR3 DNA sequence: TGTGCCAGCAGAAGGGAGGATGGCAATCAGCCCCAGCATTTT. The genes are TRBV6-1 and TRBJ1-5; D gene uncertain. The CDR3 is made up of 14 amino acids. In germline, CDR1 is MNHNS, CDR2 SASEGT. Trimming shortened V by 6 bases and J by 2 bases, and 11 bases separated the two germline ends.

This clone appeared a single time. The rearrangement joins TRBV5-1 to TRBJ1-2; D ambiguous. The germline CDR1 and CDR2 sequences are SGHRS and YFSETQ. The V gene lost 0 bases and the J gene lost 7 bases, with 16 bases spanning the gap. The CDR3 runs to 15 residues. The CDR3 DNA reads TGCGCCAGCAGCTTGGTTGGGAATCTAGCCGGTGGCTACACCTTC. Protein product: CASSLVGNLAGGYTF.

V and J are TRBV28 and TRBJ1-2; tentatively, D is TRBD1 (5 bases). CDR1 MDHEN and CDR2 SYDVKM come from the germline V gene. V was cut by 5 bases and J by 0 bases, with 19 bases left in between. The CDR3 sequence is 17 residues long. The CDR3 region is CASSPPGALQANYGYTF. CDR3 coding DNA: TGTGCCAGCAGTCCACCCGGGGCCCTTCAAGCTAACTATGGCTACACCTTC.

V and J are TRBV19 and TRBJ2-2; 7 nucleotides line up with TRBD1. The germline CDR1 and CDR2 sequences are LNHDA and SQIVND (reference sequence). The CDR3 length is 16 residues. The V gene end was trimmed by 5 bases and the J gene end by 6 bases; junction bases not matched to a gene: 12. CDR3 amino acids: CASSRPGDSAAGELFF. The DNA of the CDR3 is TGTGCCAGTAGTCGCCCCGGGGACAGCGCCGCCGGGGAGCTGTTTTTT.

The chain links TRBV5-1 to TRBJ2-5; D is tentatively TRBD1 or TRBD2 (5 bases each). The CDR3 has 14 amino acids. V was clipped by 3 bases and J by 3 bases, with 12 bases between them. Per the germline V gene, CDR1 is SGHRS and CDR2 is YFSETQ. The CDR3 DNA follows: TGCGCCAGCAGCTCGGGACGGCGGAAAGAGACCCAGTACTTC. It specifies CASSSGRRKETQYF.

The sample holds a few counts of this clone. This chain joins TRBV4-2 and TRBJ2-2, with 10 bases matching TRBD1. Losses at the gene ends were 4 bases for V and 6 bases for J; bases not matched to a gene: 8. The CDR3 covers 16 residues. Per germline, CDR1 LGHNA and CDR2 YNFKEQ. Written as DNA, the CDR3 is TGTGCCAGCAGCCTAAACGACAGGGGGCTTGCCGGGGAGCTGTTTTTT. This sequence encodes CASSLNDRGLAGELFF.

The chain recombines TRBV2 with TRBJ1-4; D is perhaps TRBD1 (5 bases). Looked up from germline, CDR1 is SNHLY and CDR2 is FYNNEI. V lost 6 bases, J lost 3 bases, and 11 bases lay in between. This CDR3 contains 14 residues. This CDR3 reads CASSKGNPNEKLFF. DNA of the CDR3: TGTGCCAGCAGCAAGGGGAACCCTAATGAAAAACTGTTTTTT.

The chain carries TRBV25-1 and TRBJ1-2; D may be TRBD1 (5 bases). The CDR3 spans 14 residues. The germline V gene encodes CDR1 MGHDK and CDR2 SYGVNS. The V end lost 8 bases, the J end lost 4 bases, and 17 bases lay between the germline ends. CDR3 sequence: CASSGGALVYGYTF. In DNA form, the CDR3 reads TGTGCCAGCTCGGGCGGGGCTTTGGTCTATGGCTACACCTTC.

The chain joins TRBV7-6 to TRBJ1-1; possibly TRBD1 for D (6 bases). V was cut by 1 base and J by 0 bases, with 9 bases left in between. In germline, CDR1 is SGHVS, CDR2 FNYEAQ. The CDR3 loop spans 15 amino acids. The CDR3 reads CASSLVSGVNTEAFF. The CDR3 DNA follows: TGTGCCAGCAGCTTAGTTTCAGGGGTGAACACTGAAGCTTTCTTT.

This chain joins TRBV4-1 and TRBJ1-5; 7 nucleotides align to TRBD1. This CDR3 has 19 residues. Trimming cost V 0 bases and J 5 bases; bases outside gene matches: 16. CDR1 is MGHRA, CDR2 YSYEKL, per germline. The CDR3 here is CASSQDDPSGTVSHQPQHF. As DNA, the CDR3 is TGCGCCAGCAGCCAAGATGACCCTAGCGGGACAGTCTCTCATCAGCCCCAGCATTTT.

This clone appeared a few times. The V gene is TRBV18, the J gene TRBJ2-5; a weak D match, TRBD2 (5 bases). The length of the CDR3 is 13 residues. The germline V gene has CDR1 KGHSH and CDR2 LQKENI. The ends were cut back, 6 bases at V and 5 bases at J, with 13 bases in the middle. The CDR3 reads CASSRTRRETQYF. CDR3 DNA: TGTGCCAGCTCCCGTACTAGGAGGGAGACCCAGTACTTC.

This rearrangement joins TRBV7-2 to TRBJ1-5; TRBD1 aligns across 12 bases. Germline CDR1 and CDR2: SGHTA and FQGNSA. The CDR3 sequence is 14 residues long. V dropped 3 bases and J dropped 10; count of bases not matched to a gene: 4. CDR3 amino acids: CASSFRDRGQPQHF. The CDR3 DNA is TGTGCCAGCAGCTTTCGGGACAGGGGGCAACCCCAGCATTTT.

This clone has more than one count but fewer than ten. The CDR3 DNA is TGTGCCAGCATAGAGTCGGGTACAGGAAACACCATATATTTT. Translating gives CASIESGTGNTIYF. The chain links TRBV28 to TRBJ1-3; no definite D call. This CDR3 has 14 amino acids. Between the trimmed V and J ends, which lost 7 bases and 4 bases, there was a span of 14 bases. The germline V gene has CDR1 MDHEN and CDR2 SYDVKM.

The chain employs TRBV18 and TRBJ2-1; D not certain. Between the trimmed V and J ends, which lost 1 base and 3 bases, there was a span of 10 bases. The germline gives CDR1 KGHSH, CDR2 LQKENI. CDR3 length: 15 residues. CDR3: CASSPQGNSYNEQFF. The CDR3 DNA is TGTGCCAGCTCACCACAGGGTAACAGCTACAATGAGCAGTTCTTC.

The chain couples TRBV6-4 to TRBJ1-2, with D perhaps matching TRBD1 (5 bases). The germline V gene encodes CDR1 MRHNA and CDR2 SNTAGT. The CDR3 runs to 13 residues. V dropped 6 bases and J dropped 0 bases, with 8 bases sitting between them. This chain's CDR3 is CASRDTSNYGYTF. CDR3 in DNA: TGTGCCAGCAGGGACACTTCTAACTATGGCTACACCTTC.

The chain uses TRBV6-5 and TRBJ1-1, with 8 bases matching TRBD1. CDR1 and CDR2 from the germline V gene are MNHEY and SVGAGI. Trimming took 5 bases from V and 11 from J; bases not matched to a gene: 7. The CDR3 extends over 12 amino acids. CDR3 amino acids: CASSTQDRAAFF. CDR3 DNA sequence: TGTGCCAGCAGTACCCAGGACAGGGCCGCTTTCTTT.

In this sample, this clone turned up once. The V gene is TRBV27, the J gene TRBJ1-1; weak D call: TRBD1 (6 bases). The germline gives CDR1 MNHEY, CDR2 SMNVEV (reference sequence). Trimming pared 3 bases from V and 0 bases from J, leaving 11 bases between. The CDR3 length is 15 residues. The CDR3 nucleotides are TGTGCCAGCAGTTTGGGGGGCCGGGTGAACACTGAAGCTTTCTTT. Translating it yields CASSLGGRVNTEAFF.

J is TRBJ2-7 and V is TRBV6-1; D remains ambiguous. The V end was cut by 4 bases, the J end by 7 bases, with 11 bases between. Germline lookup yields CDR1 MNHNS and CDR2 SASEGT. The CDR3 is made up of 12 amino acids. CDR3 protein: CASSVLGGEQYV. The CDR3 DNA follows: TGTGCCAGCAGTGTGCTCGGCGGAGAGCAGTACGTC.

There are a few counts of this clone. The J gene is TRBJ2-5, the V gene TRBV30; D not resolved. CDR3 length: 15 residues. Germline values: CDR1 GTSNPN, CDR2 SVGIG (reference sequence). V lost 2 bases and J 5 bases, leaving 18 bases between the germline ends. Here the CDR3 reads CAWSTLQRVLETQYF. For the CDR3, the DNA is TGTGCCTGGAGTACCCTTCAAAGGGTTCTGGAGACCCAGTACTTC.

This clone turned up a few times. This rearrangement joins TRBV14 to TRBJ2-1; D call uncertain. This CDR3 comprises 15 residues. V gave up 2 bases and J gave up 0 bases, with 8 bases separating them. The germline V gene encodes CDR1 SGHDN and CDR2 FVKESK. Written as DNA, the CDR3 is TGTGCCAGCAGCCAAAAGCAGTCCTCCTACAATGAGCAGTTCTTC. It specifies CASSQKQSSYNEQFF.

J is TRBJ1-1 and V is TRBV18, with 7 bases matching TRBD1. Trimming cost V 0 bases and J 2 bases; bases outside gene matches: 6. CDR1 and CDR2 from the germline V gene are KGHSH and LQKENI. The length of the CDR3 is 16 residues. In DNA, the CDR3 is TGTGCCAGCTCACCACCAAAGGGGGCGTTTAACACTGAAGCTTTCTTT. This codes for CASSPPKGAFNTEAFF. Looking up the rest from reference TRBV18 and TRBJ1-1 gives the full variable domain: NAGVMQNPRHLVRRRGQEARLRCSPMKGHSHVYWYRQLPEEGLKFMVYLQKENIIDESGMPKERFSAEFPKEGPSILRIQQVVRGDSAAYFCASSPPKGAFNTEAFFGQGTRLTVV.

The chain has TRBV9 and TRBJ2-2, with D possibly being TRBD2 (5 bases). The CDR3 has 16 residues. Trimming took off 0 bases at V and 7 bases at J, with 16 bases between the two ends. CDR1 and CDR2 (germline): SGDLS, YYNGEE. The CDR3 coding sequence is TGTGCCAGCAGCGTAGCGGATCGGTCGGGAAACGGGGAGCTGTTTTTT. It translates to CASSVADRSGNGELFF. Full variable domain (remainder filled in from reference TRBV9 and TRBJ2-2): DSGVTQTPKHLITATGQRVTLRCSPRSGDLSVYWYQQSLDQGLQFLIQYYNGEERAKGNILERFSAQQFPDLHSELNLSSLELGDSALYFCASSVADRSGNGELFFGEGSRLTVL.

V and J are TRBV28 and TRBJ2-5, with 8 bases aligning to TRBD1. This CDR3 is built from 14 residues. Germline V gene data show CDR1 as MDHEN and CDR2 as SYDVKM. V was pared by 7 bases and J by 4 bases, with 8 bases of the junction left unmatched. This CDR3 is CASIKLQGGETQYF. CDR3 sequence (DNA): TGTGCCAGCATAAAATTACAGGGGGGAGAGACCCAGTACTTC.

The rearrangement joins TRBV30 to TRBJ2-7; a possible D gene is TRBD2 (5 bases). There are 14 residues in the CDR3. The V end lost 4 bases, the J end lost 2 bases, and 15 bases lay between the germline ends. Germline values: CDR1 GTSNPN, CDR2 SVGIG (reference sequence). The CDR3 DNA follows: TGTGCCTGGAACCTCCGGGGTCCCGCCTACGAGCAGTACTTC. It yields the protein CAWNLRGPAYEQYF.

The rearrangement links TRBV11-3 to TRBJ2-1; the D gene is possibly TRBD2 (7 bases). The germline CDR1 and CDR2 sequences are SGHNT and YENEEA. The V gene lost 2 bases and the J gene lost 8 bases, with 16 bases spanning the gap. The CDR3 is 15 residues long. The CDR3: CASSLSPGGRYEQFF. CDR3 DNA sequence: TGTGCCAGCAGCTTAAGTCCGGGGGGCCGGTATGAGCAGTTCTTC.

The genes are TRBV27 and TRBJ2-7; the D gene is possibly TRBD1 (6 bases). The germline V gene has CDR1 MNHEY and CDR2 SMNVEV (reference sequence). Trimming pared 6 bases from V and 0 bases from J, leaving 9 bases between. The CDR3 totals 13 residues. The CDR3 sequence is CASRTGHSYEQYF. The CDR3 DNA sequence: TGTGCCAGCAGGACGGGACACTCCTACGAGCAGTACTTC.

Notes on this clone: Other DNA sequences in the sample encode the same CDR3. V and J are TRBV5-1 and TRBJ1-4; 8 nucleotides agree with TRBD1. V was pared by 7 bases and J by 7 bases, with 12 bases of the junction left unmatched. The CDR3 is made up of 15 amino acids. Germline V gives CDR1 SGHRS, CDR2 YFSETQ. In DNA form, the CDR3 reads TGCGCCAGCTCACCCTCTACAGGGGGGGGTGAAAAACTGTTTTTT. As protein: CASSPSTGGGEKLFF.

This rearrangement joins TRBV9 to TRBJ1-2; perhaps TRBD1 as D (6 bases). Germline CDR1 and CDR2: SGDLS and YYNGEE. The ends were cut back, 4 bases at V and 0 bases at J, with 28 bases in the middle. The CDR3 spans 20 residues. The CDR3 bases are TGTGCCAGCAGCTCTTCCTCTCCGGGGGCGCCTTTTCTTCCTAACTATGGCTACACCTTC. This translates into CASSSSSPGAPFLPNYGYTF.

V usage is TRBV15 and J usage is TRBJ2-1, with a possible D match to TRBD2 (6 bases). Trimming stripped 0 bases from V and 7 bases from J, with 10 bases between. This CDR3 spans 14 amino acids. Germline V gene sequence: CDR1 LNHNV, CDR2 YYDKDF (reference sequence). CDR3 amino acids: CATSRDGGNNEQFF. The CDR3 DNA reads TGTGCCACCAGCAGAGATGGGGGGAATAATGAGCAGTTCTTC.

The CDR3 nucleotides read TGTGCCAGCAGCCAACTCTTTACTGAAGCTTTCTTT. Its translation is CASSQLFTEAFF. The V gene is TRBV11-2, the J gene TRBJ1-1; D uncertain. Germline V gives CDR1 SGHAT, CDR2 FQNNGV. Trimming shortened V by 5 bases and J by 5 bases, and 9 bases separated the two germline ends. The CDR3 runs to 12 residues.

V gene TRBV19 combines with J gene TRBJ2-3, with 10 bases that match TRBD2. V was clipped by 9 bases and J by 2 bases; unmatched bases: 8. CDR3 length: 15 residues. The V gene's germline CDR1 is LNHDA and CDR2 SQIVND (reference sequence). The CDR3 loop is CASRDSGGYTDTQYF. The CDR3 DNA reads TGTGCCAGCCGAGATAGCGGGGGGTACACAGATACGCAGTATTTT.